What follows are 19 T cell receptor beta chains derived from one specimen sequenced in a study of T cells in localized non-small cell lung cancer. This table comes from immunoSEQ multiplex PCR, and its TCRdb copy is limited to in-frame clones, with some not included. The table includes 35,000 to 50,000 clones, more than 75% detected once. Sequenced here: PBMCs, sampled before any cancer treatment. The receptors shown here come from a woman aged 35 to 69 with stage II squamous cell lung carcinoma.

This clone is categorized as medium-sized. The V gene is TRBV6-6, the J gene TRBJ1-1; no clear D gene. V was clipped by 10 bases and J by 6 bases, with 18 bases between them. There are 13 residues in the CDR3. Germline loops: CDR1 MNHNY, CDR2 SVGAGI (reference sequence). The CDR3 DNA follows: TGTGCCACCCCCATGGCCGATGGGTCTGAAGCTTTCTTT. It is translated as CATPMADGSEAFF.

This rearrangement joins TRBV29-1 to TRBJ1-2; unclear D gene. Germline V gene lookup returns CDR1 SQVTM and CDR2 ANQGSEA. CDR3 length equals 12 residues. V was cut by 3 bases and J by 4 bases, with 9 bases left in between. CDR3: CSVDNSRYGYTF. DNA of the CDR3: TGCAGCGTTGATAACTCCCGCTATGGCTACACCTTC.

As for this clone: Relative to the germline gene, one junction end is altered; a read error may explain this. The rearrangement joins TRBV5-3 to TRBJ1-2, with D unresolved. TRBV5-3 is an ORF, with its function uncertain. The CDR3 contains 14 residues. The CDR3 reads CASSLITQSYGYTF. The CDR3 DNA reads TGTGCCAGCAGCTTGATTACCCAGTCGTATGGCTACACCTTC.

This clone was observed a few times. The V gene is TRBV4-2, the J gene TRBJ1-6; D is perhaps TRBD1 (6 bases). Germline V gives CDR1 LGHNA, CDR2 YNFKEQ. The V and J ends lost 0 bases and 11 bases respectively, with 14 bases between them. The CDR3 contains 15 residues. The CDR3 is CASSQDLRGWTPLHF. The DNA for the CDR3 is TGTGCCAGCAGCCAAGATCTAAGGGGGTGGACACCCCTCCACTTT.

The chain couples TRBV6-5 to TRBJ1-6, with D possibly being TRBD1 (5 bases). The CDR3 has 16 residues. Trimming shortened V by 0 bases and J by 7 bases, and 13 bases separated the two germline ends. Germline loops: CDR1 MNHEY, CDR2 SVGAGI. CDR3 residues: CASSYSEGVGNSPLHF. The CDR3 nucleotides are TGTGCCAGCAGTTACTCCGAAGGGGTCGGCAATTCACCCCTCCACTTT.

The J gene is TRBJ1-6, the V gene TRBV6-6; 9 bases are a match to TRBD1. CDR3 size: 16 residues. CDR1 and CDR2 (germline): MNHNY, SVGAGI (reference sequence). V was pared by 3 bases and J by 9 bases, with 9 bases of the junction left unmatched. The DNA of the CDR3 is TGTGCCAGCAGTTATGAAGGTGACAGGGGGGGTTCACCCCTCCACTTT. The encoded protein is CASSYEGDRGGSPLHF.

This clone was recorded once. The chain couples TRBV7-3 to TRBJ2-7; tentative D call: TRBD2 (5 bases). The V and J ends lost 4 bases and 7 bases respectively, with 17 bases between them. Germline lookup yields CDR1 SGHTA and CDR2 FQGTGA. The length of the CDR3 is 14 residues. The CDR3 DNA is TGTGCCAGCAGCTCAACTAGTACCCTGGGGGAGCAGTACTTC. Translated: CASSSTSTLGEQYF.

The chain carries TRBV5-1 and TRBJ2-5; D gene unclear. V lost 5 bases and J lost 5, with 7 bases in between. Per the germline V gene, CDR1 is SGHRS and CDR2 is YFSETQ. The CDR3 extends over 11 amino acids. The DNA for the CDR3 is TGCGCCAGCAGGGGTGGGGAGACCCAGTACTTC. Translating gives CASRGGETQYF.

V gene TRBV6-4 combines with J gene TRBJ1-1, with D unclear. Germline CDR1 and CDR2: MRHNA and SNTAGT. V lost 5 bases, J lost 5 bases, and 12 bases lay in between. CDR3 length equals 13 residues. This CDR3 is CASSPGALTEAFF. The CDR3, as DNA: TGTGCCAGCAGTCCGGGAGCTTTAACTGAAGCTTTCTTT.

The gene calls are TRBV7-6 and TRBJ2-2; D unresolved. Trimming removed 2 bases from V and 9 bases from J, with 7 bases in between. Germline loops: CDR1 SGHVS, CDR2 FNYEAQ. CDR3 length: 12 residues. The chain's CDR3 is CASSLSSRELFF. In DNA, the CDR3 is TGTGCCAGCAGCTTAAGTTCGAGGGAGCTGTTTTTT.

V gene TRBV9 combines with J gene TRBJ2-5; 8 bases are a match to TRBD1. V was clipped by 4 bases and J by 2 bases; unmatched bases: 7. In germline, CDR1 is SGDLS, CDR2 YYNGEE. The CDR3 consists of 15 residues. The CDR3 DNA is TGTGCCAGCAGCACTGACAGGGGAGAGCAAGAGACCCAGTACTTC. As protein: CASSTDRGEQETQYF.

The chain links TRBV20-1 to TRBJ1-2, with D possibly TRBD1 on 5 matching bases. V shed 4 bases and J shed 6 bases, with 9 bases lying between them. In germline, CDR1 is DFQATT, CDR2 SNEGSKA (reference sequence). The CDR3 is 11 residues long. CDR3 nucleotides: TGCAGTGCTAAGGGGCCTGATGGCTACACCTTC. This sequence encodes CSAKGPDGYTF.

V usage is TRBV28 and J usage is TRBJ1-2; D might be TRBD1 (5 bases). Between the trimmed V and J ends, which lost 3 bases and 4 bases, there was a span of 15 bases. Germline CDR1 and CDR2: MDHEN and SYDVKM. CDR3 size: 15 residues. CDR3 in DNA: TGTGCCAGCAGTTTGGGGGTGGGCTCGGGCTATGGCTACACCTTC. Translated: CASSLGVGSGYGYTF.

The V and J genes are TRBV9 and TRBJ1-4, with a possible D match to TRBD1 (6 bases). V lost 4 bases and J lost 8, with 18 bases in between. Per the germline V gene, CDR1 is SGDLS and CDR2 is YYNGEE. The CDR3 runs to 15 residues. The CDR3 DNA is TGTGCCAGCAGCCCCCGGGGGCATTTCGCCGAAAAACTGTTTTTT. Its protein product is CASSPRGHFAEKLFF.

The J gene is TRBJ1-2, the V gene TRBV5-6, with a tentative D call TRBD1 (5 bases). The V end was cut by 2 bases, the J end by 8 bases, with 16 bases between. Germline V gene sequence: CDR1 SGHDT, CDR2 YYEEEE. This CDR3 is 14 amino acids long. The CDR3 coding sequence is TGTGCCAGCAGCTTACCCGCCGGGGCAGGGGGCTACACCTTC. This translates into CASSLPAGAGGYTF.

The V gene is TRBV4-1, the J gene TRBJ1-1; the D is unclear. The germline CDR1 and CDR2 sequences are MGHRA and YSYEKL. Trimming took 0 bases from V and 1 from J, leaving 9 bases between them. This CDR3 has 15 amino acids. The CDR3 sequence: CASSQERGSNTEAFF. The CDR3 nucleotides are TGCGCCAGCAGCCAAGAACGGGGATCGAACACTGAAGCTTTCTTT.

A few counts support this clone. This chain connects TRBV7-3 to TRBJ1-5; D unclear. The germline V gene encodes CDR1 SGHTA and CDR2 FQGTGA. This CDR3 spans 13 amino acids. Trimming took off 0 bases at V and 4 bases at J, with 4 bases between the two ends. CDR3 bases: TGTGCCAGCAGCTTAACCCCTAATCAGCCCCAGCATTTT. This translates into CASSLTPNQPQHF. Full variable domain (missing parts from reference TRBV7-3 and TRBJ1-5): GAGVSQTPSNKVTEKGKYVELRCDPISGHTALYWYRQSLGQGPEFLIYFQGTGAADDSGLPNDRFFAVRPEGSVSTLKIQRTERGDSAVYLCASSLTPNQPQHFGDGTRLSIL.

V is TRBV18 and J is TRBJ2-2; D is undetermined. The CDR3 sequence is 13 residues long. CDR1 is KGHSH, CDR2 LQKENI, per germline. Trimming removed 1 base from V and 7 bases from J, with 7 bases in between. As DNA, the CDR3 is TGTGCCAGCTCACCACAGTCCCGCGGGGAGCTGTTTTTT. It is translated as CASSPQSRGELFF.

CDR3 protein: CASSSPGLAGGRETQYF. The CDR3 nucleotides read TGTGCCAGCAGCTCCCCGGGACTAGCGGGGGGCAGGGAGACCCAGTACTTC. This chain links TRBV11-2 with TRBJ2-5; 15 bases are a match to TRBD2. J gave up 5 bases and V 4 bases, and 8 bases lay outside the gene matches. The CDR3 runs to 17 residues. Germline V lookup: CDR1 SGHAT, CDR2 FQNNGV.